This entry lists 15 T cell receptor beta chains sequenced from one sample in a study of T cells after posttransplantation cyclophosphamide. The table came from immunoSEQ multiplex PCR; TCRdb's copy has only in-frame clones and leaves some out. The repertoire holds about 53,000 clones, with 86% as singletons. Sequencing was performed on PBMCs. The receptors stem from a man younger than 40 with a blood cancer, CMV-positive, and with a related stem cell donor.

V gene TRBV5-1 combines with J gene TRBJ2-1; 9 bases are a match to TRBD1. CDR3 length equals 17 residues. V lost 0 bases and J lost 5; bases outside the gene matches: 9. CDR1 SGHRS and CDR2 YFSETQ come from the germline V gene. The CDR3 DNA is TGCGCCAGCAGCTTGGTAGGCGCGGGACAGGGAGACAATGAGCAGTTCTTC. This sequence encodes CASSLVGAGQGDNEQFF. Combining the CDR3 with reference TRBV5-1 and TRBJ2-1 gives the whole variable domain KAGVTQTPRYLIKTRGQQVTLSCSPISGHRSVSWYQQTPGQGLQFLFEYFSETQRNKGNFPGRFSGRQFSNSRSEMNVSTLELGDSALYLCASSLVGAGQGDNEQFFGPGTRLTVL.

This clone was detected a few times. The CDR3 coding sequence is TGTGCCAGCAGCAAAGAGCTAGGCGGTAGCTCCTACAATGAGCAGTTCTTC. Encoded protein: CASSKELGGSSYNEQFF. The chain uses TRBV21-1 and TRBJ2-1; the table names TRBD2, a call not compared with the DNA. TRBV21-1 is noted as a pseudogene. The CDR3 runs 17 residues.

For the CDR3, the DNA is TGTGCCAGCAGCTTAAACTTGTACTCTGGCTACACCTTC. Its translation is CASSLNLYSGYTF. The chain carries TRBV7-2 and TRBJ1-2, with D unclear. V was pared by 2 bases and J by 7 bases, with 11 bases between. Germline CDR1 is SGHTA and CDR2 is FQGNSA. The CDR3 is 13 residues long.

V and J are TRBV11-3 and TRBJ2-2, with 8 bases aligning to TRBD2. The CDR3 covers 15 residues. Germline V gene sequence: CDR1 SGHNT, CDR2 YENEEA. V shed 2 bases, J shed 4 bases, and the junction held 3 bases outside the gene matches. CDR3 region: CASSLTGGSTGELFF. Here the CDR3 DNA reads TGTGCCAGCAGCTTAACGGGAGGGAGCACCGGGGAGCTGTTTTTT.

In DNA form, the CDR3 reads TGTGCCAGCAGCTCGACAGGGGGCCGGGACACCATATATTTT. This sequence encodes CASSSTGGRDTIYF. V and J are TRBV7-8 and TRBJ1-3, with 10 positions matching TRBD1. The CDR3 spans 14 residues. The V segment lost 4 bases and the J segment 8 bases; nucleotides outside the gene matches: 5. Germline V gene lookup returns CDR1 SGHVS and CDR2 FQNEAQ.

The chain has TRBV7-2 and TRBJ1-2; D perhaps matches TRBD1 (5 bases). Trimming removed 3 bases at V and 8 bases at J, with 10 bases between. This CDR3 comprises 12 residues. In germline, CDR1 is SGHTA, CDR2 FQGNSA. The CDR3 nucleotides are TGTGCCAGCAGCTTGGAAAGGGGAGGCTACACCTTC. It encodes CASSLERGGYTF.

This sequence joins TRBV7-3 and TRBJ2-2, with D perhaps TRBD2 (6 bases). The CDR3 length is 14 residues. Germline V gives CDR1 SGHTA, CDR2 FQGTGA. Trimming removed 5 bases from V and 8 bases from J, with 15 bases in between. The CDR3 DNA is TGTGCCAGCAGCCAAATGGGGGGTCCTGGGGAGCTGTTTTTT. Translation gives CASSQMGGPGELFF.

This chain links TRBV27 with TRBJ2-3; 7 bases line up with TRBD1. Germline assignment: CDR1 MNHEY and CDR2 SMNVEV (reference sequence). V dropped 5 bases and J dropped 7; count of bases not matched to a gene: 9. The CDR3 totals 14 residues. The CDR3 loop is CASSGGRGQNTQYF. Written as DNA, the CDR3 is TGTGCCAGCAGTGGAGGCCGGGGACAGAATACGCAGTATTTT.

The chain couples TRBV28 to TRBJ2-7, with TRBD1 identical over 9 bases. The CDR3 is made up of 16 amino acids. V gave up 7 bases and J gave up 4 bases; unmatched junction bases: 14. The germline gives CDR1 MDHEN, CDR2 SYDVKM. This CDR3 is CASTSQGQGPTYEQYF. The DNA for the CDR3 is TGTGCCAGCACCTCTCAGGGACAGGGTCCCACTTACGAGCAGTACTTC.

This chain links TRBV29-1 with TRBJ2-1; 11 bases align to TRBD2. The V and J ends lost 7 bases and 4 bases, in that order; junction bases with no gene match: 9. CDR1 and CDR2 from the germline V gene are SQVTM and ANQGSEA. The CDR3 runs to 15 residues. The CDR3 nucleotides are TGCAGCGCCGAACCGGGACTAGCGGTATACAATGAGCAGTTCTTC. Encoded protein: CSAEPGLAVYNEQFF.

The chain carries TRBV5-6 and TRBJ1-1, with a tentative D call TRBD1 (5 bases). V was clipped by 6 bases and J by 11 bases, with 14 bases between them. Germline V CDR1 and CDR2: SGHDT, YYEEEE. This CDR3 is built from 11 residues. The CDR3 DNA follows: TGTGCCAGCACTAGGGAGGGGACGGCTTTCTTT. Translation gives CASTREGTAFF.

The chain is built from TRBV18 and TRBJ2-5; D unresolved. The CDR3 covers 13 residues. V dropped 2 bases and J dropped 5 bases, with 9 bases sitting between them. Germline CDR1 is KGHSH and CDR2 is LQKENI. DNA of the CDR3: TGTGCCAGCTCACCAAGTCAGAAGGAGACCCAGTACTTC. Translation gives CASSPSQKETQYF. Using reference TRBV18 and TRBJ2-5 for the parts outside the CDR3, the full variable domain is NAGVMQNPRHLVRRRGQEARLRCSPMKGHSHVYWYRQLPEEGLKFMVYLQKENIIDESGMPKERFSAEFPKEGPSILRIQQVVRGDSAAYFCASSPSQKETQYFGPGTRLLVL.

The chain uses TRBV7-2 and TRBJ2-7, with 8 bases fitting TRBD1. This CDR3 is built from 19 residues. V gave up 5 bases and J gave up 2 bases; unmatched junction bases: 20. CDR1 and CDR2 (germline): SGHTA, FQGNSA. The CDR3: CASSGRPADRVTSTYEQYF. CDR3 nucleotide sequence: TGTGCCAGCAGCGGTCGGCCAGCGGACAGGGTGACAAGCACCTACGAGCAGTACTTC.

This clone was seen only a few times. The chain combines TRBV19 with TRBJ2-7, with 8 bases fitting TRBD2. Per germline, CDR1 LNHDA and CDR2 SQIVND (reference sequence). The CDR3 has 15 amino acids. V was pared by 7 bases and J by 3 bases, with 11 bases of the junction left unmatched. CDR3 nucleotides: TGTGCCAGTACCAGGGAGCGGGAGTGGAGCTACGAGCAGTACTTC. This codes for CASTREREWSYEQYF.

Of note for this clone: This specimen includes other DNA sequences encoding the same CDR3. The V call is TRBV7-2, the J call TRBJ2-2; D gene unclear. This CDR3 region has 14 residues. Trimming pared 0 bases from V and 4 bases from J, leaving 6 bases between. Germline V lookup: CDR1 SGHTA, CDR2 FQGNSA. The CDR3 DNA follows: TGTGCCAGCAGCTTAGCGCGTGGCACCGGGGAGCTGTTTTTT. Residues: CASSLARGTGELFF.